This TCR beta chain was identified during a study of shared clonotypes between healthy human individuals. In regard to this clone: The antigen remains unidentified.

Looked up from germline, CDR1 is MNHNS and CDR2 is SASEGT. The CDR3 is made up of 13 amino acids. The trim removed 7 bases at V and 4 bases at J, leaving 4 bases unmatched. Study-wide results and limits: Clonotype sharing across donors was expected to vary with sequencing depth. On the whole, naive subsets had larger estimated richness than memory subsets had. Rarefaction curves obtained for sorted subsets showed sequencing incomplete despite large depth.

Libraries were prepared by immunoSEQ multiplex PCR; TCRdb keeps only in-frame clonotypes and omits some of them. The data contain about 530,000 clones, 90% to 96% of them singletons. Donors, without exception, were Caucasian adults residing in Nashville, Tennessee. The chain couples TRBV6-1 to TRBJ2-1; 7 bases match TRBD2. The origin of this receptor is a woman aged 25 to 39 in good health. The source material was naive CD4+ T cells sorted from blood. Stated subset: CD45RA+ positively selected. The CDR3 DNA reads as TGTGCCAGCACGAGGCGGGAGTACAATGAGCAGTTCTTC. It encodes CASTRREYNEQFF.